In this sample, the clone carrying this TCR beta chain turned up a few times. What it binds is unknown. Every bit of the isolated RNA underwent reverse transcription, so sequencing read expressed TCRB transcripts. Assay used: immunoSEQ multiplex PCR; TCRdb lists only in-frame clones, some missing. Of around 600,000 clones in the sample, over 10% were seen once. These data come from a study of beta chain features in type 1 diabetes. Turning to the study itself: In all, around 100 million sorted cells from all samples were analyzed. Points from the study as a whole: Possible PCR preference for shorter templates applied equally to patients and controls. Shortening of TCRB CDR3s, moderate but significant, appeared in all four CD4+ subsets of Type 1 diabetes patients.

Every donor had blood drawn once into heparin, roughly 120 mL on average. The sequenced sample consisted of naive CD4+ T cells from blood. The clonotype was recovered from a man aged 30-40 years with type 1 diabetes.

The CDR3 sequence: CSVEGQGVGGDTF. The CDR3 DNA is TGCAGCGTTGAGGGACAGGGTGTTGGAGGGGACACCTTC. J is TRBJ1-2 and V is TRBV29-1, with TRBD1 matching over 9 bases. The germline V gene encodes CDR1 SQVTM and CDR2 ANQGSEA. The CDR3 is made up of 13 amino acids. V trimming: 3 bases; J trimming: 12 bases; junction bases outside the gene matches: 11.